The rows below give T cell receptor beta chains drawn from one sample of a study of blood T cell repertoires in COVID-19. TCRdb's table, derived via immunoSEQ multiplex PCR, lists solely in-frame clones and lacks some. The data hold more than 85,000 clones, with over 75% observed a single time. Input material: peripheral blood. Receptor source: a human donor in a cohort sampled during active COVID-19. CDR3s include the opening cysteine and the closing phenylalanine or tryptophan. Clone size is given for some rows only: seen once, a few or many times, or a class if the clone is expanded.

clone_size	cdr3_length	v_call	j_call	cdr3_aa
-	14	TRBV5-1	TRBJ1-6	CASKEASTNSPLHF
-	14	TRBV7-9	TRBJ1-2	CASSLVGTAYGYTF
-	13	TRBV6-5	TRBJ1-1	CASTRAKGTEAFF
-	15	TRBV5-1	TRBJ1-6	CASSRDSHYNSPLHF
-	14	TRBV5-6	TRBJ2-5	CASSLQGKRETQYF
medium-sized	14	TRBV10-1	TRBJ2-1	CASSQTTNNNEQFF
-	15	TRBV4-3	TRBJ1-2	CASSQDEGVNYGYTF
-	17	TRBV11-2	TRBJ2-3	CASSLDWGQARTDTQYF
few	14	TRBV19	TRBJ1-1	CASSTTGESTEAFF
-	17	TRBV18	TRBJ2-3	CASSPPGRRESTDTQYF
-	15	TRBV2	TRBJ1-2	CASRNQAGITYGYTF
once	13	TRBV2	TRBJ2-1	CASSGQGYNEQFF
-	18	TRBV2	TRBJ2-1	CASSEDSGGESSYNEQFF
-	13	TRBV6-5	TRBJ1-2	CASSSDRDRGYTF
-	16	TRBV4-1	TRBJ2-5	CASSQVGLTRKETQYF
-	16	TRBV3-1/TRBV3-2	TRBJ2-1	CASSRGGSRPYNEQFF
-	16	TRBV15	TRBJ1-2	CATSREPGQFNYGYTF
-	15	TRBV4-2	TRBJ2-7	CASSQEDITSYEQYF
-	13	TRBV2	TRBJ1-1	CASTKPGDPPAFF
once	14	TRBV27	TRBJ2-7	CASSLRRGNYEQYF
-	12	TRBV9	TRBJ2-3	CASSRDSDTQYF
-	15	TRBV4-1	TRBJ1-5	CASSQRTGVNQPQHF
-	12	TRBV6-1	TRBJ1-2	CASSDSAYGYTF
-	16	TRBV11-2	TRBJ2-5	CASSLVGRGGEETQYF
-	13	TRBV30	TRBJ1-2	CAWRRGRVGGYTF
-	15	TRBV3-1/TRBV3-2	TRBJ2-1	CASRPSGGAYNEQFF
-	14	TRBV19	TRBJ1-6	CASSDRRWVSPLHF
-	16	TRBV18	TRBJ2-3	CASSPLPRPSTDTQYF
-	17	TRBV11-2	TRBJ2-7	CASSLTLDGTGVLEQYF
-	18	TRBV4-1	TRBJ1-3	CASSQGRKQGLSGNTIYF
once	16	TRBV7-3	TRBJ2-3	CASSLGIAGGADTQYF
-	16	TRBV4-1	TRBJ1-1	CASSPADRFMNTEAFF
once	16	TRBV7-2	TRBJ2-5	CASSLSVSGGLKTQYF
-	17	TRBV6-2/TRBV6-3	TRBJ1-3	CASSYSGGASSGNTIYF
-	14	TRBV30	TRBJ1-3	CAWSGGFFGNTIYF
-	13	TRBV29-1	TRBJ2-4	CSVLRDRGDIQYF
-	14	TRBV25-1	TRBJ1-1	CASIPTDRITEAFF
-	16	TRBV6-2/TRBV6-3	TRBJ2-1	CASSYSSDRGYNEQFF
once	12	TRBV6-5	TRBJ1-2	CASSSGTVRYTF
-	14	TRBV18	TRBJ1-4	CASSPLAAHEKLFF
-	14	TRBV6-5	TRBJ1-5	CASRGAANNQPQHF
-	17	TRBV9	TRBJ2-5	CASSVAGSGGVGETQYF
-	13	TRBV12-3/TRBV12-4	TRBJ1-6	CASSQGARSPLHF
-	13	TRBV30	TRBJ1-3	CAFFVNSGNTIYF
-	15	TRBV2	TRBJ1-3	CASSEIWGVGNTIYF
-	15	TRBV19	TRBJ1-6	CASSIGGQASSPLHF